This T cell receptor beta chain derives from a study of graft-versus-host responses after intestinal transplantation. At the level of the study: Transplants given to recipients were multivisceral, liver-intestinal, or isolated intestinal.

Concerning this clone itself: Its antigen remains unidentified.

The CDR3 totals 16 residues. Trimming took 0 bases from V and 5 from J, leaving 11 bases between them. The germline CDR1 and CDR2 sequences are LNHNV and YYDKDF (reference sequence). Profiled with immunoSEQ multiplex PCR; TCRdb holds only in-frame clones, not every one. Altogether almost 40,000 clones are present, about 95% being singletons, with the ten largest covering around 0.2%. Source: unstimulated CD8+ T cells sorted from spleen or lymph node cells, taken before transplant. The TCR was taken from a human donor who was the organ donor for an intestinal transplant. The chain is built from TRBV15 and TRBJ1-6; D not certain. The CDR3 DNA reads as TGTGCCACCAGCAGAGATTTCGGTCCGAATAATTCACCCCTCCACTTT. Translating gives CATSRDFGPNNSPLHF.